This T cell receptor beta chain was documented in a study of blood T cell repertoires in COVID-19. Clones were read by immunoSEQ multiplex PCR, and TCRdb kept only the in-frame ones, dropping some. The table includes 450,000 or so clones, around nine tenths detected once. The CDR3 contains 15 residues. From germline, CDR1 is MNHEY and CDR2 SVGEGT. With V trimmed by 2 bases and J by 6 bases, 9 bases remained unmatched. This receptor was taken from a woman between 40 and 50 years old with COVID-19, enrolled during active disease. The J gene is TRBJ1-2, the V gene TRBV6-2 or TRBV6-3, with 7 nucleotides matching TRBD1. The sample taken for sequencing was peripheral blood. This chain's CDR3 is CASSYPGQEVHGYTF. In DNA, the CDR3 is TGTGCCAGCAGTTACCCAGGACAGGAGGTGCATGGCTACACCTTC.